This paragraph covers one T cell receptor (beta chain) sequence. Its recognized antigen is unknown. Base qualities are missing; no much larger clone stands one base away. The CDR3 holds 16 amino acids from the cysteine to the phenylalanine. Only the CDR3 DNA is retained, 48 bases long and in frame from the first base. TCRbeta CDR3 regions were amplified from genomic DNA using the immunoSEQ Assay, a bias-controlled multiplex PCR. The source study handled its data this way. The number of nucleated cells in each sample was estimated from the amplification of reference gene primers within the assay. To quantify the absolute abundance of each unique TCRbeta CDR3 rearrangement, sequence reads were collapsed and filtered. For each sample, productive Simpson clonality was calculated by taking the square root of Simpson's diversity index across productive rearrangements. TCRdb holds this immuneACCESS table with in-frame rearrangements only. Some clones are missing; in checked studies, unresolved V genes explain under half, and the rest has no known cause. The V and J calls and clone size come from that table; D and trimming were worked out from the DNA. This sample comprises more than 90,000 clones, more than 60% of them detected only once. The top ten constitute about 6.6% of the sample.

The sample belongs to a study of blood T cell repertoires in COVID-19 (dated by TCRdb to 2020 to 2022). As for the study more broadly: Collaborator samples came from the United States, Italy and Spain and covered acute and convalescent phases of COVID-19. The sample metadata nearly always contained a de-identified subject ID, COVID-19 status, age in years and sex. Subjects who had been exposed to COVID-19, were actively infected with it, or had recovered from it provided the deeply sampled blood TCRbeta repertoires that made up the dataset. Samples were obtained from the ongoing ImmuneRACE study (first 160 participants) and from 1,200 or so subjects provided by 6 global collaborators. The material from the prospective study consisted of cDNA or gDNA derived from T cells, B-cell-depleted T cells, or PBMCs. The repertoires were released in a freely available public database intended as a resource for research on the immune response to SARS-CoV-2. Where available, HLA class I and class II types were obtained from metadata supplied by the sample provider rather than from assay-based typing.

Each collaborating institution followed its own protocols to collect whole blood in K2EDTA tubes. For TCRbeta analysis, collaborator samples were shipped as frozen whole blood, as isolated PBMCs, or as DNA extracted from either sample type. The research as a whole found: The quantity of clinical and demographic metadata differed by source and by participant and was supplied without curation.

This chain joins TRBV21-1 to TRBJ2-1; the tabulated D call, TRBD2, remains unverified against the DNA. TRBV21-1 is noted as a pseudogene. The receptor was isolated from a man between 65 and 85 years old with acute or convalescent COVID-19. Sequencing was done on a sample of peripheral blood. Read as DNA, the sequence is TGTGCCAGCAGCAAAAGGATTTGCGATGGCGGCAATGAGCAGTTCTTC. Its protein product is CASSKRICDGGNEQFF.